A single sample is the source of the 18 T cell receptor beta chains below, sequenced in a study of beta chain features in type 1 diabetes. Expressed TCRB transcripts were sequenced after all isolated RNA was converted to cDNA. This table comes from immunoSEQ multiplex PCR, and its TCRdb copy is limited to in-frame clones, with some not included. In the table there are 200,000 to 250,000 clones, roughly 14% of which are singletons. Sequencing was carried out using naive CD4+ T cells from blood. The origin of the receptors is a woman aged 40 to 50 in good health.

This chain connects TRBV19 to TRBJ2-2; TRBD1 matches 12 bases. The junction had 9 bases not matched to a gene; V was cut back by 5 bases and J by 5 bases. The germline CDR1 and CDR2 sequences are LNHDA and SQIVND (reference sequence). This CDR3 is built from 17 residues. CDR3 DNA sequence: TGTGCCAGTAGTCCTAGGCCGGGACAGGGGGCGACCGGGGAGCTGTTTTTT. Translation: CASSPRPGQGATGELFF.

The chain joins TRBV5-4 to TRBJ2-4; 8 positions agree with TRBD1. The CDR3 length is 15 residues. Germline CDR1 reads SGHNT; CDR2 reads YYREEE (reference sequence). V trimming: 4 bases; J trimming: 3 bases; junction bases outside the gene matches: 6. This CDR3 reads CASSQGAGDKNIQYF. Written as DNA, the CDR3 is TGTGCCAGCAGCCAGGGGGCCGGTGACAAAAACATTCAGTACTTC. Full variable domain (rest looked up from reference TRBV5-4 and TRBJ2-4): ETGVTQSPTHLIKTRGQQVTLRCSSQSGHNTVSWYQQALGQGPQFIFQYYREEENGRGNFPPRFSGLQFPNYSSELNVNALELDDSALYLCASSQGAGDKNIQYFGAGTRLSVL.

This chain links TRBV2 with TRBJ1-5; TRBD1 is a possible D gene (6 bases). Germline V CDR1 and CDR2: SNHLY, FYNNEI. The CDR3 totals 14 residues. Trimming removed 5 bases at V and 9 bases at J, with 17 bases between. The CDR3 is CASSPDSTGRPQHF. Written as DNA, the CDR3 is TGTGCCAGCAGTCCGGACAGTACCGGGCGGCCCCAGCATTTT.

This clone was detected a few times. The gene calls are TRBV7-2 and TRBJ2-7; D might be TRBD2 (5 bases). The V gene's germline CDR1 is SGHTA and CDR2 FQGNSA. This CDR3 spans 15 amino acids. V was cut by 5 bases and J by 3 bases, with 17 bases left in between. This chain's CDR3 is CASSPARGTVYEQYF. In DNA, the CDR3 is TGTGCCAGCAGCCCAGCTCGGGGAACAGTCTACGAGCAGTACTTC.

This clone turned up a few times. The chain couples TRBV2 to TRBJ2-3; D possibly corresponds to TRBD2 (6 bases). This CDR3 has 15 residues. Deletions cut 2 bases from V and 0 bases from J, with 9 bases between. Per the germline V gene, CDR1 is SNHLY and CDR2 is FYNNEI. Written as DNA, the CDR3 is TGTGCCAGCAGTGAACTAGCGCGGAGCACAGATACGCAGTATTTT. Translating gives CASSELARSTDTQYF.

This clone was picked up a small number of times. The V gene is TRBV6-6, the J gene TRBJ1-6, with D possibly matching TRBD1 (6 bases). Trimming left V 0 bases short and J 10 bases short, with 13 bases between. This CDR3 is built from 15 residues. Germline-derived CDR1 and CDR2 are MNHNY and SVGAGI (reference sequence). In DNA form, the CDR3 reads TGTGCCAGCAGTTACTCACAGGGTTCAGGATCACCCCTCCACTTT. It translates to CASSYSQGSGSPLHF.

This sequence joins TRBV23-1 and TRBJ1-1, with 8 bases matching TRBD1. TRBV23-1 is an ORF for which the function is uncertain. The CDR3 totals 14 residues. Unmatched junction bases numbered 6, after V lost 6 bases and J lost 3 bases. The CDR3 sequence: CASSRQGLYTEAFF. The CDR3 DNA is TGCGCCAGCAGCCGACAGGGGTTATACACTGAAGCTTTCTTT.

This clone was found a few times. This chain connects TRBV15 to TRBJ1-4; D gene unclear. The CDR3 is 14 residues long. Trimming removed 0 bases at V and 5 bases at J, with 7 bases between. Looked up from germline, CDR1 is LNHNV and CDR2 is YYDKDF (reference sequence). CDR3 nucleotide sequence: TGTGCCACCAGCAGAGATCGAGGGAATGAAAAACTGTTTTTT. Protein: CATSRDRGNEKLFF.

The DNA for the CDR3 is TGTGCCAGCTCACCCACTACGACAGATTTCCACGGGGGCTACACCTTC. Translating it yields CASSPTTTDFHGGYTF. The chain couples TRBV18 to TRBJ1-2; the D gene is possibly TRBD1 (5 bases). CDR3 size: 16 residues. The germline CDR1 and CDR2 sequences are KGHSH and LQKENI. The V gene lost 3 bases and the J gene lost 8 bases, with 22 bases spanning the gap.

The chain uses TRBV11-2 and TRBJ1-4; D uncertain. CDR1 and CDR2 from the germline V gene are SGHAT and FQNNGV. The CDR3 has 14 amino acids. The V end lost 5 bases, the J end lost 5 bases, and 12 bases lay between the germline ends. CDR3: CASSRSSANEKLFF. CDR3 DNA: TGTGCCAGCAGCAGGAGTTCAGCAAATGAAAAACTGTTTTTT.

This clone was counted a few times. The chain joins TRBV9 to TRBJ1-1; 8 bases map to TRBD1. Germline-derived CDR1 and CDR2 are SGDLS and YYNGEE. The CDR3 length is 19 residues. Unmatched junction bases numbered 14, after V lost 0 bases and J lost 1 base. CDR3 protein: CASSVAERQGFKTNTEAFF. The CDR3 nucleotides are TGTGCCAGCAGCGTAGCAGAACGACAGGGGTTTAAGACGAACACTGAAGCTTTCTTT. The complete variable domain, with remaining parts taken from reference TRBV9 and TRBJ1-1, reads DSGVTQTPKHLITATGQRVTLRCSPRSGDLSVYWYQQSLDQGLQFLIQYYNGEERAKGNILERFSAQQFPDLHSELNLSSLELGDSALYFCASSVAERQGFKTNTEAFFGQGTRLTVV.

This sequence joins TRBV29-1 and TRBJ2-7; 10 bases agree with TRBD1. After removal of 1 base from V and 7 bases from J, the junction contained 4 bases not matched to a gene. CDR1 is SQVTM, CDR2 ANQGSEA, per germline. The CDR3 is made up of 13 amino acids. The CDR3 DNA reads TGCAGCGTTGAAGTGCAGGACAGGGGGGAGCAGTACTTC. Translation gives CSVEVQDRGEQYF.

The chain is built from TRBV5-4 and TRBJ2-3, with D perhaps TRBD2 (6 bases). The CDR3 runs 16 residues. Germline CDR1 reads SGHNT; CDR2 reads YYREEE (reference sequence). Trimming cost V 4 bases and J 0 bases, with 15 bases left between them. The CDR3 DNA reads TGTGCCAGCAGCGTTATGGTAGCGGCTAGCACAGATACGCAGTATTTT. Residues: CASSVMVAASTDTQYF. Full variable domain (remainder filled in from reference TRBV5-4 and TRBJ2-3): ETGVTQSPTHLIKTRGQQVTLRCSSQSGHNTVSWYQQALGQGPQFIFQYYREEENGRGNFPPRFSGLQFPNYSSELNVNALELDDSALYLCASSVMVAASTDTQYFGPGTRLTVL.

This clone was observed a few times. The DNA of the CDR3 is TGTGCCAGTAGACAGGGAAACTATGGCTACACCTTC. Amino acid sequence: CASRQGNYGYTF. This chain links TRBV19 with TRBJ1-2; D might be TRBD1 (6 bases). The germline V and J ends were trimmed by 6 bases and 2 bases, with 7 bases remaining between them. This CDR3 spans 12 amino acids. Germline loops: CDR1 LNHDA, CDR2 SQIVND (reference sequence).

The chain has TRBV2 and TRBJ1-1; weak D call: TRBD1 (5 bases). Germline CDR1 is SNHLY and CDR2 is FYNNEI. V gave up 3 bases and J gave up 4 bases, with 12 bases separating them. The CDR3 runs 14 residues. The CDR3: CASSEGREVTEAFF. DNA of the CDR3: TGTGCCAGCAGTGAGGGCAGGGAGGTCACTGAAGCTTTCTTT.

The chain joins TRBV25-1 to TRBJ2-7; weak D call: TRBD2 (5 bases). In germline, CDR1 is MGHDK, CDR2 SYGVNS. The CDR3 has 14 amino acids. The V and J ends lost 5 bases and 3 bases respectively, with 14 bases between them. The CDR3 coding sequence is TGTGCCAGCAGTACCTCGGGATACTGCTACGAGCAGTACTTC. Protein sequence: CASSTSGYCYEQYF.

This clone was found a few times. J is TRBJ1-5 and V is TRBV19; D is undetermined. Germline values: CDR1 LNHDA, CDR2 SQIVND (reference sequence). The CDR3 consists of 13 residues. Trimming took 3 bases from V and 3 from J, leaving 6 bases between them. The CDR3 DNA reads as TGTGCCAGTAGTATGCGATTCAATCAGCCCCAGCATTTT. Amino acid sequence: CASSMRFNQPQHF. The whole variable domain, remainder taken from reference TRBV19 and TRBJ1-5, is DGGITQSPKYLFRKEGQNVTLSCEQNLNHDAMYWYRQDPGQGLRLIYYSQIVNDFQKGDIAEGYSVSREKKESFPLTVTSAQKNPTAFYLCASSMRFNQPQHFGDGTRLSIL.

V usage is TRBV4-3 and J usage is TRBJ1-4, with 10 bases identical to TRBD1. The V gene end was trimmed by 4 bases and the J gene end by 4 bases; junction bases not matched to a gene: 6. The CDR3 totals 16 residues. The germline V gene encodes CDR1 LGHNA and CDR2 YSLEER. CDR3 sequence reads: CASSRDGQGGNEKLFF. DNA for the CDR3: TGCGCCAGCAGCCGGGATGGACAGGGGGGTAATGAAAAACTGTTTTTT.